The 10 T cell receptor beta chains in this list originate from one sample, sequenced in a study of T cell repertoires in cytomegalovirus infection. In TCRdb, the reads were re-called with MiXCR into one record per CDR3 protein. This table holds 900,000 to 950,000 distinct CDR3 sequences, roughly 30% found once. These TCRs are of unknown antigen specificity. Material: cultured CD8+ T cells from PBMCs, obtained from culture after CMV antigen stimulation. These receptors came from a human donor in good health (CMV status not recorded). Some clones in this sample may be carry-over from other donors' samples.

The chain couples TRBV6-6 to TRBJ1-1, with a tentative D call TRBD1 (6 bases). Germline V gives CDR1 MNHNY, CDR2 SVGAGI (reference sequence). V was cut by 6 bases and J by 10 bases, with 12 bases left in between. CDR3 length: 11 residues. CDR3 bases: TGTGCCAGCAGCACAGGGATGGCAGCTTTCTTT. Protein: CASSTGMAAFF.

The CDR3 DNA reads TGCGCCAGCAGCCAAGGCAGGGCAGATGGCTACACCTTC. Translation: CASSQGRADGYTF. The chain links TRBV4-1 to TRBJ1-2; D is possibly TRBD1 (5 bases). Looked up from germline, CDR1 is MGHRA and CDR2 is YSYEKL. The CDR3 has 13 residues. V gave up 1 base and J gave up 6 bases, with 9 bases separating them.

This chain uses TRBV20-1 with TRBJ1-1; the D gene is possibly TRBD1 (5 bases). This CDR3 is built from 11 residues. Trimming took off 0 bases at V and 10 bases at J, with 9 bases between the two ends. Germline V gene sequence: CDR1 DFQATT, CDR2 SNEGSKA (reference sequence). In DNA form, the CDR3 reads TGCAGTGCTAGAGATCAGGGATTAGCTTTCTTT. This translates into CSARDQGLAFF.

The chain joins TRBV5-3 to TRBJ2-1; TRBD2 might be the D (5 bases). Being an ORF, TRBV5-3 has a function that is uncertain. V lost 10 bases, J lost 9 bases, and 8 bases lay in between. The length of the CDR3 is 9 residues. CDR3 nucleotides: TGTGCCGGAGGAGGTGAGCAGTTCTTC. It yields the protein CAGGGEQFF.

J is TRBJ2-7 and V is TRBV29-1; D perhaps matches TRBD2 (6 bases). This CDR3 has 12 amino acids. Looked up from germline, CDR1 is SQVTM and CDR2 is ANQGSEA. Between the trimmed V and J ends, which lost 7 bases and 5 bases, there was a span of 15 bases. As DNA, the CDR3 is TGCAGCGCCCTGGGGGGTATCCACGAGCAGTACTTC. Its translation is CSALGGIHEQYF.

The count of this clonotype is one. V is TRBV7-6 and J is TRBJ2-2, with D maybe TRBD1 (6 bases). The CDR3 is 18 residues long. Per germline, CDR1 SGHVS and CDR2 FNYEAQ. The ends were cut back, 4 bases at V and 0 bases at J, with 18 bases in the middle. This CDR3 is CASSSSPGENANTGELFF. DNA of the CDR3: TGTGCCAGCAGCTCGTCCCCAGGGGAAAACGCGAACACCGGGGAGCTGTTTTTT.

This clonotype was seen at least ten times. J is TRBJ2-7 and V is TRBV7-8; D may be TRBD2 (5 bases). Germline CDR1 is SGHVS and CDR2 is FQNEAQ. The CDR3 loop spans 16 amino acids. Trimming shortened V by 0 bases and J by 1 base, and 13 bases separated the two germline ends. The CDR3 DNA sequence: TGTGCCAGCAGCTTAGCGCTCCGGGGTGGTTCCTACGAGCAGTACTTC. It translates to CASSLALRGGSYEQYF.

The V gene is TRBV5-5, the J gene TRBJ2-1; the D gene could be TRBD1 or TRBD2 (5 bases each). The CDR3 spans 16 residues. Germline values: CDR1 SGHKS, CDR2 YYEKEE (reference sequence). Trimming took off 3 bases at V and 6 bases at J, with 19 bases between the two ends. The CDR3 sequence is CASSSVGQGASNEQFF. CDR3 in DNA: TGTGCCAGCAGCTCAGTCGGGCAGGGAGCATCCAATGAGCAGTTCTTC.

CDR3 nucleotides: TGTGCCAGCACCGCCACGGGTGGCACTGAAGCTTTCTTT. This sequence encodes CASTATGGTEAFF. The rearrangement uses TRBV12-3 or TRBV12-4 and TRBJ1-1, with D uncertain. Between the trimmed V and J ends, which lost 7 bases and 4 bases, there was a span of 13 bases. CDR3 length: 13 amino acids.

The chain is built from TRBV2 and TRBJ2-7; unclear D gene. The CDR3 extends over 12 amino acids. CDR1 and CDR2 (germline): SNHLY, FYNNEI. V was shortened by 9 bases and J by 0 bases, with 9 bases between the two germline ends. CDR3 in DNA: TGTGCCAGTTTCATAGACTCCTACGAGCAGTACTTC. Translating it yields CASFIDSYEQYF. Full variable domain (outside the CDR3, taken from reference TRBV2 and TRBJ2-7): EPEVTQTPSHQVTQMGQEVILRCVPISNHLYFYWYRQILGQKVEFLVSFYNNEISEKSEIFDDQFSVERPDGSNFTLKIRSTKLEDSAMYFCASFIDSYEQYFGPGTRLTVT.